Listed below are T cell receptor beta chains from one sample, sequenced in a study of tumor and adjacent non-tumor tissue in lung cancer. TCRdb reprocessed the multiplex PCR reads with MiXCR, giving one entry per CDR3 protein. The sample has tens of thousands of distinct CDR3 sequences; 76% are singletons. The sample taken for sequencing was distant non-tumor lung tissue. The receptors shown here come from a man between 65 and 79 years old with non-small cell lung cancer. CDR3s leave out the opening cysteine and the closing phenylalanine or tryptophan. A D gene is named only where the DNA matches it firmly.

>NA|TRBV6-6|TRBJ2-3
ASSYPGQGISGRSSTDTQY
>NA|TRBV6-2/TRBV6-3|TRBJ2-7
ASILGVESYEQY
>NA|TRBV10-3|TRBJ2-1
AISERGSSYNVQF
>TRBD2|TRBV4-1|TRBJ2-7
GSSRSLAGEGDEQY
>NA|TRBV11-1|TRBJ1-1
ASSLAWHNTEAF
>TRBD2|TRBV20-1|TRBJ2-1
SARDPQRLAGLPNEQF
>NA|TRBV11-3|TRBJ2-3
ATTRREVSTDRQY
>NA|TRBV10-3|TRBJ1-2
ASSWSPNYGYT
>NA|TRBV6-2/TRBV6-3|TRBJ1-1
ASRPFAGQGREAF
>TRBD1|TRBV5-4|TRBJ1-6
AIIMTGDSNSPLH
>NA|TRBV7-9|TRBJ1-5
ASSLMSDQPQH
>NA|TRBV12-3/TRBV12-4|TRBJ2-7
ASRLGSGDFGGEQY
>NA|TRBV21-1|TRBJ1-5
ASSKGEEQPQH
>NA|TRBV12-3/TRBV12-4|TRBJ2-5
AISPTGRREIQY
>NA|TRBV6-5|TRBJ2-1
VTNTGNEQF
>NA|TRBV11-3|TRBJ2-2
ASSRLLARNTGVLF
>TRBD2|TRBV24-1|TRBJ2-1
TTRDLRRGGNEQF
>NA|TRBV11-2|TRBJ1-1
ASSVANSRNTEAF
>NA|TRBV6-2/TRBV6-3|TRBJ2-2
ARRPYESGGALTRELF
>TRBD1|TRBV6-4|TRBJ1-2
ASSDTPGTGYLT
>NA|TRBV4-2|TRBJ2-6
ASSQDGDSGANVLT
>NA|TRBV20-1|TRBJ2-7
STGRTGEQY
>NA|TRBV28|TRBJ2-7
ASNGLWGRGSYEQY
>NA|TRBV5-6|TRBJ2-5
ANSLNFGAQY
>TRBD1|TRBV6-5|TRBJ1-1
ASMLTGDDTEAF
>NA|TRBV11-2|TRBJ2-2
ASSSAQRGTGELF
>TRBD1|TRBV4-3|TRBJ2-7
VSSPSTGGTYEQY
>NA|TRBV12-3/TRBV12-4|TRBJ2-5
ASSQKETQY
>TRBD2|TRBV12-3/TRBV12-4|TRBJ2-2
TSCPQAGVGITGELF
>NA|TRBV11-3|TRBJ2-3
ISTRREVSTNTQY
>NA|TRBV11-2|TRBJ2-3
ASSLDREPDMQY
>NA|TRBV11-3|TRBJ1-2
ATSLEHRRTYGYT
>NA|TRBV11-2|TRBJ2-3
ASSPLPSTDTQY
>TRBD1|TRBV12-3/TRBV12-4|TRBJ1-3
TSTRPGTGIDTGNTIN
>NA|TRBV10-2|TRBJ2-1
ASRFPRPSSHEQF
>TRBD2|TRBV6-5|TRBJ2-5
ASIPRGVLAGGVETQY
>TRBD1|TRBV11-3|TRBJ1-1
ASTLDSPDRVEAF
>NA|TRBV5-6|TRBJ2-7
ASSSVVREMTYEQY
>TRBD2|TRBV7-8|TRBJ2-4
ASNQTSGVPIAKNIQY
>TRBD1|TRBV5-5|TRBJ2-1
ASSHDRGRGNEQL
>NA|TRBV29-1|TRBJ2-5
RVGIGDLGKQY
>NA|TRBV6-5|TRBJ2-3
VSSSRTFTDTQY
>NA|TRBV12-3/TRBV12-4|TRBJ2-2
ASSFVSMNTGELC
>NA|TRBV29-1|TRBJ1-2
SVVPSQASGENGYT
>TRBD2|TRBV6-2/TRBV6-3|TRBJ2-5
ASSYLREGYQETQY
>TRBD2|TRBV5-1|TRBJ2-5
ATYRAGSETQY
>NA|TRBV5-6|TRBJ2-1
ASSLHPLDEQF
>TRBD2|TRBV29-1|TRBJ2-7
SARASGMVF
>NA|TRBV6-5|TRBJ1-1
ANSRARGTLNTEAF
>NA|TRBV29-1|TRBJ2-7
SVVRAGPTYEQY
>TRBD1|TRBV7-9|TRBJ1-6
ASNNRGSPLH
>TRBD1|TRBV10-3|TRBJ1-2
AIFGQGDYGYT
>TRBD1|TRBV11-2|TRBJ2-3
ASSSTGGSVTQY
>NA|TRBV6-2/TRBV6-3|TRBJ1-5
VSSYSARGGGQPHH
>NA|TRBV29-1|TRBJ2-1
NVEGDYYNEQF
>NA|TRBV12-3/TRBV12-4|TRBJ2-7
GSSTSTGRPYEQY
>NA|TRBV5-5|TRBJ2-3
AGSAGSGMRADTQY
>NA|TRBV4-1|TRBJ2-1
ASSQVNNEQF